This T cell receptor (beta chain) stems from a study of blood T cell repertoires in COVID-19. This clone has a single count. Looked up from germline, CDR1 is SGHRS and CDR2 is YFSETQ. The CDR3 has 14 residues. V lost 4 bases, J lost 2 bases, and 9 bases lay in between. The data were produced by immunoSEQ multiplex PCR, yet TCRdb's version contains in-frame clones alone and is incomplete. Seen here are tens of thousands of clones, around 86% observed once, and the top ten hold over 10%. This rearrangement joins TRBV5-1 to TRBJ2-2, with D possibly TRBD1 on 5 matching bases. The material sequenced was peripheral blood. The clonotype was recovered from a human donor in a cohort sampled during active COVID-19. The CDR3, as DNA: TGCGCCAGCAGCGCCAGGGAAAACACCGGGGAGCTGTTTTTT. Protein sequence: CASSARENTGELFF.